Below are 27 T cell receptor beta chains sequenced from a single sample in a study of blood T cell repertoires in COVID-19 (dated by TCRdb to 2020 to 2022). The library was prepared using the immunoSEQ multiplex PCR assay. TCRdb retrieved this table from immuneACCESS and kept in-frame rearrangements only. Not all clones are present; in checked studies, unresolved V genes account for under half, and no reason is known for the remainder. The sample table records 150,000 or so clones; 85% of these occur just once. Of the sample, 2.5% to 4% is held by the ten largest clones. The specimen sequenced was peripheral blood. These receptors were taken from a human donor with acute or convalescent COVID-19. The donor label of this sample is uncertain.

The count of this clone is one. The rearrangement joins TRBV9 to TRBJ2-5; 8 bases align to TRBD2. V lost 0 bases and J lost 4; bases outside the gene matches: 11. The length of the CDR3 is 17 residues. The germline V gene encodes CDR1 SGDLS and CDR2 YYNGEE. The CDR3: CASSVGLSGGSGETQYF. DNA for the CDR3: TGTGCCAGCAGCGTAGGGCTAAGCGGGGGATCCGGAGAGACCCAGTACTTC.

On this clone itself: At one end, the junction sequence differs from germline, possibly due to a read error. This chain uses TRBV12-3 or TRBV12-4 with TRBJ1-1; the D is unclear. CDR3 size: 11 residues. The DNA for the CDR3 is TGTGCCAGCAGTTCCCGTTCTCAGGCAATCTTT. Encoded protein: CASSSRSQAIF.

The sample holds one count of this clone. The CDR3 sequence is CASSVARVGNTIYF. CDR3 nucleotides: TGTGCCAGCAGCGTAGCGAGGGTAGGAAACACCATATATTTT. V usage is TRBV9 and J usage is TRBJ1-3; no clear D gene. CDR3 size: 14 residues. Trimming cost V 0 bases and J 4 bases, with 8 bases left between them. Germline CDR1 and CDR2: SGDLS and YYNGEE.

This chain uses TRBV2 with TRBJ1-1, with 7 bases lining up with TRBD1. Per the germline V gene, CDR1 is SNHLY and CDR2 is FYNNEI. The CDR3 is 14 amino acids. Losses at the gene ends were 6 bases for V and 0 bases for J; bases not matched to a gene: 4. The CDR3, as DNA: TGTGCCAGCAGGTTAGACAGGGTGAACACTGAAGCTTTCTTT. Residues: CASRLDRVNTEAFF.

The chain has TRBV7-8 and TRBJ1-1; no firm D call. Per germline, CDR1 SGHVS and CDR2 FQNEAQ. Between the trimmed V and J ends, which lost 2 bases and 1 base, there was a span of 8 bases. The CDR3 covers 14 residues. As DNA, the CDR3 is TGTGCCAGCAGCTTATATCAGGCGAACACTGAAGCTTTCTTT. The encoded protein is CASSLYQANTEAFF.

The chain joins TRBV6-2 or TRBV6-3 to TRBJ1-4, with 7 nucleotides matching TRBD1. Germline V CDR1 and CDR2: MNHEY, SVGEGT. The trim removed 6 bases at V and 0 bases at J, leaving 13 bases unmatched. The CDR3 totals 18 residues. The CDR3 reads CASRPIGRGVATNEKLFF. Written as DNA, the CDR3 is TGTGCCAGCAGGCCTATCGGCAGGGGGGTCGCAACTAATGAAAAACTGTTTTTT.

V is TRBV7-2 and J is TRBJ1-5; 8 bases match TRBD1. This CDR3 is built from 15 residues. Losses at the gene ends were 5 bases for V and 4 bases for J; bases not matched to a gene: 7. In germline, CDR1 is SGHTA, CDR2 FQGNSA. The CDR3 region is CASSPRTGINQPQHF. The CDR3, as DNA: TGTGCCAGCAGCCCCCGGACAGGGATAAATCAGCCCCAGCATTTT.

The V call is TRBV28, the J call TRBJ2-1; 9 bases fit TRBD2. CDR3 length: 16 amino acids. The V and J ends lost 5 bases and 10 bases, in that order; junction bases with no gene match: 15. Looked up from germline, CDR1 is MDHEN and CDR2 is SYDVKM. CDR3 nucleotide sequence: TGTGCCAGCAGTCGAAACGGGCGGGGGGGCCCGGCGGAGCAGTTCTTC. As protein: CASSRNGRGGPAEQFF. Combining the CDR3 with reference TRBV28 and TRBJ2-1 gives the whole variable domain DVKVTQSSRYLVKRTGEKVFLECVQDMDHENMFWYRQDPGLGLRLIYFSYDVKMKEKGDIPEGYSVSREKKERFSLILESASTNQTSMYLCASSRNGRGGPAEQFFGPGTRLTVL.

V gene TRBV19 combines with J gene TRBJ1-2, with 9 positions matching TRBD1. The CDR3 loop spans 13 amino acids. Germline-derived CDR1 and CDR2 are LNHDA and SQIVND (reference sequence). V trimming: 6 bases; J trimming: 5 bases; junction bases outside the gene matches: 4. The CDR3: CASSTGQGYGYTF. Here the CDR3 DNA reads TGTGCCAGTAGCACGGGACAGGGTTATGGCTACACCTTC. Using reference TRBV19 and TRBJ1-2 for the parts outside the CDR3, the full variable domain is DGGITQSPKYLFRKEGQNVTLSCEQNLNHDAMYWYRQDPGQGLRLIYYSQIVNDFQKGDIAEGYSVSREKKESFPLTVTSAQKNPTAFYLCASSTGQGYGYTFGSGTRLTVV.

The chain joins TRBV2 to TRBJ1-6, with a possible D match to TRBD1 (6 bases). This CDR3 spans 15 amino acids. The V gene's germline CDR1 is SNHLY and CDR2 FYNNEI. V was pared by 8 bases and J by 0 bases, with 11 bases between. DNA for the CDR3: TGTGCCAGCGGAACAGGGAGCTCCTATAATTCACCCCTCCACTTT. It translates to CASGTGSSYNSPLHF. The complete variable domain, with remaining parts taken from reference TRBV2 and TRBJ1-6, reads EPEVTQTPSHQVTQMGQEVILRCVPISNHLYFYWYRQILGQKVEFLVSFYNNEISEKSEIFDDQFSVERPDGSNFTLKIRSTKLEDSAMYFCASGTGSSYNSPLHFGNGTRLTVT.

This chain uses TRBV7-3 with TRBJ2-1, with 7 bases that match TRBD1. V trimming: 6 bases; J trimming: 5 bases; junction bases outside the gene matches: 1. Looked up from germline, CDR1 is SGHTA and CDR2 is FQGTGA. This CDR3 has 12 residues. CDR3 amino acids: CASRGQNNEQFF. The CDR3 bases are TGTGCCAGCAGGGGACAGAACAATGAGCAGTTCTTC.

This sequence joins TRBV7-2 and TRBJ1-5; 7 positions agree with TRBD1. Germline CDR1 SGHTA, CDR2 FQGNSA. The CDR3 extends over 16 amino acids. The J segment lost 3 bases and the V segment lost 1 base, leaving 6 bases of the junction unmatched. CDR3 nucleotide sequence: TGTGCCAGCAGCTTAGGGGACAGAGTATTCAATCAGCCCCAGCATTTT. Its translation: CASSLGDRVFNQPQHF.

The V and J genes are TRBV6-2 or TRBV6-3 and TRBJ2-1; 16 bases fit TRBD2. The CDR3 length is 18 residues. Germline CDR1 reads MNHEY; CDR2 reads SVGEGT. Trimming took 0 bases from V and 4 from J; bases not matched to a gene: 3. CDR3 protein: CASSYSGTSGGGYNEQFF. The CDR3 DNA reads TGTGCCAGCAGTTACTCCGGGACTAGCGGGGGGGGTTACAATGAGCAGTTCTTC.

The chain recombines TRBV19 with TRBJ1-2; weak D call: TRBD1 (5 bases). The length of the CDR3 is 13 residues. V lost 7 bases and J lost 2, with 11 bases in between. In germline, CDR1 is LNHDA, CDR2 SQIVND (reference sequence). The CDR3 DNA sequence: TGTGCCAGTACAGGGCCCCGAAACTATGGCTACACCTTC. As protein: CASTGPRNYGYTF.

V usage is TRBV3-1 (or the pseudogene TRBV3-2) and J usage is TRBJ1-2, with 12 bases fitting TRBD1. CDR3 length: 19 amino acids. The germline V gene has CDR1 LGHDT and CDR2 YNNKEL (reference sequence). J was trimmed by 2 bases and V by 5 bases; bases with no gene match: 15. CDR3 sequence (DNA): TGTGCCAGCAGCAGGAAGACCCCGGGACAGGGGGCTAGAAACTATGGCTACACCTTC. It specifies CASSRKTPGQGARNYGYTF.

V usage is TRBV6-6 and J usage is TRBJ2-2; 9 nucleotides match TRBD1. Germline V gene data show CDR1 as MNHNY and CDR2 as SVGAGI (reference sequence). This CDR3 is built from 17 residues. V gave up 5 bases and J gave up 4 bases; unmatched junction bases: 11. The CDR3 region is CASSRRTGAIPTGELFF. The CDR3 coding sequence is TGTGCCAGCAGTCGTCGGACAGGGGCGATCCCCACCGGGGAGCTGTTTTTT.

J is TRBJ2-5 and V is TRBV7-3; tentatively, D is TRBD2 (6 bases). The CDR3 has 16 residues. Per germline, CDR1 SGHTA and CDR2 FQGTGA. V shed 5 bases and J shed 5 bases, with 21 bases lying between them. The CDR3 sequence is CASSPRGGTPVETQYF. In DNA, the CDR3 is TGTGCCAGCAGCCCCCGGGGAGGTACCCCCGTCGAGACCCAGTACTTC.

This clone was counted between two and nine times. The rearrangement uses TRBV4-1 and TRBJ1-6; D remains unclear. The CDR3 consists of 18 residues. With 4 bases removed from V and 5 bases from J, the gap between germline ends came to 21 bases. Germline-derived CDR1 and CDR2 are MGHRA and YSYEKL. In DNA form, the CDR3 reads TGCGCCAGCAGCCTCTACCTCGCTTCTCGGGTGGATAATTCACCCCTCCACTTT. Translation gives CASSLYLASRVDNSPLHF.

This clone was detected only once. J is TRBJ2-7 and V is TRBV7-8, with 7 bases fitting TRBD2. The CDR3 is 14 residues long. With 2 bases clipped from V and 2 bases from J, the junction kept 3 bases outside the gene matches. Per the germline V gene, CDR1 is SGHVS and CDR2 is FQNEAQ. The CDR3 is CASSLRGGTYEQYF. CDR3 nucleotides: TGTGCCAGCAGCTTACGGGGAGGGACCTACGAGCAGTACTTC.

The sample holds a few counts of this clone. The rearrangement uses TRBV2 and TRBJ1-5, with 7 bases that match TRBD1. CDR1 and CDR2 (germline): SNHLY, FYNNEI. The trim removed 8 bases at V and 4 bases at J, leaving 8 bases unmatched. The CDR3 sequence is 14 residues long. The CDR3: CASFGTASNQPQHF. DNA of the CDR3: TGTGCCAGCTTTGGGACAGCCTCTAATCAGCCCCAGCATTTT.

This clone was detected once. The V and J genes are TRBV30 and TRBJ1-5; D may be TRBD1 (5 bases). This CDR3 has 13 amino acids. Germline V lookup: CDR1 GTSNPN, CDR2 SVGIG (reference sequence). The germline V and J ends were trimmed by 2 bases and 5 bases, with 10 bases remaining between them. CDR3 region: CAWSLRGDQPQHF. CDR3 bases: TGTGCCTGGAGTCTACGGGGGGATCAGCCCCAGCATTTT.

The chain carries TRBV10-1 and TRBJ2-7; D is unresolved. The CDR3 is 15 amino acids. Germline CDR1 is WNHNN and CDR2 is SYGVQD (reference sequence). With 5 bases removed from V and 1 base from J, the gap between germline ends came to 15 bases. The CDR3 sequence: CASSRGYPPSYEQYF. In DNA, the CDR3 is TGCGCCAGCAGTAGAGGATACCCACCTTCCTACGAGCAGTACTTC.

The gene calls are TRBV9 and TRBJ1-2; no reliable D call. Germline CDR1 and CDR2: SGDLS and YYNGEE. The CDR3 loop spans 16 amino acids. Trimming removed 4 bases from V and 7 bases from J, with 23 bases in between. The CDR3 DNA reads as TGTGCCAGCAGCAGAAACGTCGGACTGGGGTCGGGTGGCTACACCTTC. As protein: CASSRNVGLGSGGYTF.

The rearrangement joins TRBV5-5 to TRBJ1-6; possibly TRBD1 for D (6 bases). V was cut by 4 bases and J by 7 bases, with 18 bases left in between. Looked up from germline, CDR1 is SGHKS and CDR2 is YYEKEE (reference sequence). CDR3 length equals 16 residues. The CDR3 loop is CASSPDRYFGNSPLHF. Written as DNA, the CDR3 is TGTGCCAGCAGCCCCGACAGGTACTTCGGCAATTCACCCCTCCACTTT.

This clone occurred once. The chain combines TRBV4-1 with TRBJ2-6, with TRBD1 matching 7 bases. The V gene end was trimmed by 1 base and the J gene end by 0 bases; junction bases not matched to a gene: 6. The CDR3 spans 18 residues. Germline V lookup: CDR1 MGHRA, CDR2 YSYEKL. The CDR3 here is CASSQGRQGSSGANVLTF. The CDR3 coding sequence is TGCGCCAGCAGCCAAGGGCGACAGGGAAGCTCTGGGGCCAACGTCCTGACTTTC.

The table lists this clone with a few counts. V usage is TRBV6-5 and J usage is TRBJ1-5; TRBD1 matches 8 bases. Trimming at V came to 7 bases and at J to 1 base, leaving 3 bases not matched to a gene. This CDR3 has 14 residues. Per germline, CDR1 MNHEY and CDR2 SVGAGI. The CDR3 region is CASMDRASNQPQHF. For the CDR3, the DNA is TGTGCCAGCATGGACAGGGCGAGCAATCAGCCCCAGCATTTT.

The rearrangement uses TRBV7-8 and TRBJ1-5; D is unresolved. There are 14 residues in the CDR3. V was clipped by 4 bases and J by 7 bases, with 14 bases between them. From germline, CDR1 is SGHVS and CDR2 FQNEAQ. CDR3 DNA: TGTGCCAGCAGCTCCCCAGGTCCCCGGCAGCCCCAGCATTTT. Translated, it gives CASSSPGPRQPQHF. The full variable domain, its missing parts supplied by reference TRBV7-8 and TRBJ1-5, is GAGVSQSPRYKVAKRGQDVALRCDPISGHVSLFWYQQALGQGPEFLTYFQNEAQLDKSGLPSDRFFAERPEGSVSTLKIQRTQQEDSAVYLCASSSPGPRQPQHFGDGTRLSIL.